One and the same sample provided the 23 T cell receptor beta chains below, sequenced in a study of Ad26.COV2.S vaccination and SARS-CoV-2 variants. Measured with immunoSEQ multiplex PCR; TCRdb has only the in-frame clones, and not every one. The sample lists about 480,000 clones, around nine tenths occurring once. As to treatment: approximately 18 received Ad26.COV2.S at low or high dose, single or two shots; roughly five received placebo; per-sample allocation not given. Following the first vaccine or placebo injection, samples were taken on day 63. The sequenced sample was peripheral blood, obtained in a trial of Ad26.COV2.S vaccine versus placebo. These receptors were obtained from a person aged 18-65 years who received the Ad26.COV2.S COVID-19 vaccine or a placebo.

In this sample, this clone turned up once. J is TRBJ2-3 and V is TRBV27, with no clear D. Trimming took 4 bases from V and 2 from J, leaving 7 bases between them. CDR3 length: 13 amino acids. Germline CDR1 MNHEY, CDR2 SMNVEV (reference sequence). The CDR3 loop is CASSSAPTDTQYF. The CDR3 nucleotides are TGTGCCAGCAGTTCAGCCCCCACAGATACGCAGTATTTT.

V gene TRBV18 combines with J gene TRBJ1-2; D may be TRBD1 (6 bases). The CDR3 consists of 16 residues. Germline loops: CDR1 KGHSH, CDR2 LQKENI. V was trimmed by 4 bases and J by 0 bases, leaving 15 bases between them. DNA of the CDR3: TGTGCCAGCTCACGTGGAGACCAGGGGACTAACTATGGCTACACCTTC. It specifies CASSRGDQGTNYGYTF.

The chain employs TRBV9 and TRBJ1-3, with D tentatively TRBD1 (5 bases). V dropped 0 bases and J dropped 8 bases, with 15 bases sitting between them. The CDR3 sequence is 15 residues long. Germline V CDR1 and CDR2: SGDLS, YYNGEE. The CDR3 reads CASSVGDPVGHTIYF. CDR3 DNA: TGTGCCAGCAGCGTAGGGGACCCGGTGGGACACACCATATATTTT.

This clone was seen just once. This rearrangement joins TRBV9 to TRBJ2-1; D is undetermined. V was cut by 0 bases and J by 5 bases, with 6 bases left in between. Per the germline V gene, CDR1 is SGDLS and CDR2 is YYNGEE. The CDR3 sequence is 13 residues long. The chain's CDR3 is CASSVGANNEQFF. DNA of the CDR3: TGTGCCAGCAGCGTAGGGGCGAACAATGAGCAGTTCTTC.

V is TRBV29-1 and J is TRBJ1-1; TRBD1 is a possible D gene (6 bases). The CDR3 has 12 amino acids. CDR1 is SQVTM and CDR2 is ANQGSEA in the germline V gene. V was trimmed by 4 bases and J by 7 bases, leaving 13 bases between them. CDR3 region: CSVAFPQGEAFF. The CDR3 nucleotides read TGCAGCGTTGCTTTTCCACAGGGTGAAGCTTTCTTT. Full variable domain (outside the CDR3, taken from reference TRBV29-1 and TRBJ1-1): SAVISQKPSRDICQRGTSLTIQCQVDSQVTMMFWYRQQPGQSLTLIATANQGSEATYESGFVIDKFPISRPNLTFSTLTVSNMSPEDSSIYLCSVAFPQGEAFFGQGTRLTVV.

In nucleotides, the CDR3 is TGTGCCAGGACACGACTAGCGGGAGATTACAATGAGCAGTTCTTC. This gives the protein CARTRLAGDYNEQFF. The chain joins TRBV2 to TRBJ2-1; TRBD2 aligns across 12 bases. V was clipped by 9 bases and J by 4 bases; unmatched bases: 7. Per the germline V gene, CDR1 is SNHLY and CDR2 is FYNNEI. CDR3 length: 15 residues.

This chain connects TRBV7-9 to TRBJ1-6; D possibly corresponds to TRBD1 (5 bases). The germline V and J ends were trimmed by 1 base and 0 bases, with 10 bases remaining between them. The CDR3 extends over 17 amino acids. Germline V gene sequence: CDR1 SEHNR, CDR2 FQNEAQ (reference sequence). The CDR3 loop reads CASSLEGSSSYNSPLHF. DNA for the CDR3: TGTGCCAGCAGCTTAGAGGGGAGTAGCTCCTATAATTCACCCCTCCACTTT. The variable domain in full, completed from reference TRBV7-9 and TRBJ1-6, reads DTGVSQNPRHKITKRGQNVTFRCDPISEHNRLYWYRQTLGQGPEFLTYFQNEAQLEKSRLLSDRFSAERPKGSFSTLEIQRTEQGDSAMYLCASSLEGSSSYNSPLHFGNGTRLTVT.

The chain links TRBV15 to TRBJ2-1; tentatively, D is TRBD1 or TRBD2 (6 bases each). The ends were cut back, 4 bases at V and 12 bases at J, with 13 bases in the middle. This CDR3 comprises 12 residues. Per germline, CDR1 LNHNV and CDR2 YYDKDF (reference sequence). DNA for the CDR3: TGTGCCACCAGCATCGACAGGAGGGGGCAGTTCTTC. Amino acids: CATSIDRRGQFF.

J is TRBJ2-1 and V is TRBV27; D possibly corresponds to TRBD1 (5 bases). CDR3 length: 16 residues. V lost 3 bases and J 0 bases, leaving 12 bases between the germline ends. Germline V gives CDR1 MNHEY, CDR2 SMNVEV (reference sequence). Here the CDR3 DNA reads TGTGCCAGCAGTTTCAAAGGGGCGAGCTCCTACAATGAGCAGTTCTTC. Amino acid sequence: CASSFKGASSYNEQFF.

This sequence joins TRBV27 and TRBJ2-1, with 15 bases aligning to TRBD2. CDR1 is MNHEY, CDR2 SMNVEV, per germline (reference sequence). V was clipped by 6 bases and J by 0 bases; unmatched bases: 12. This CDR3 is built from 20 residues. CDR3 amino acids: CASSPYPGLAGGSSYNEQFF. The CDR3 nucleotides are TGTGCCAGCAGCCCCTACCCCGGACTAGCGGGAGGGAGCTCCTACAATGAGCAGTTCTTC.

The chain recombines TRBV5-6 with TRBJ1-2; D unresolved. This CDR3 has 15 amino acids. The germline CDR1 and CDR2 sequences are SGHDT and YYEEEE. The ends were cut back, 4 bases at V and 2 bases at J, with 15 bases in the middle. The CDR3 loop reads CASSRGGRPNYGYTF. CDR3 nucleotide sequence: TGTGCCAGCAGCCGCGGCGGTCGACCGAACTATGGCTACACCTTC.

The CDR3 sequence: CASSLGGQGGYGYTF. The DNA of the CDR3 is TGCGCCAGCAGCTTGGGAGGACAGGGAGGCTATGGCTACACCTTC. The chain links TRBV5-1 to TRBJ1-2; TRBD1 aligns across 8 bases. The germline V gene encodes CDR1 SGHRS and CDR2 YFSETQ. The CDR3 loop spans 15 amino acids. V was clipped by 0 bases and J by 4 bases; unmatched bases: 5.

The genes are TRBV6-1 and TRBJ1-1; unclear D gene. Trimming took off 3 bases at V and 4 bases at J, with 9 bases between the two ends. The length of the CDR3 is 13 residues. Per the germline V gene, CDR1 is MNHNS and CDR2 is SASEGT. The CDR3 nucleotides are TGTGCCAGCAGTGACAGGCCCCGCACTGAAGCTTTCTTT. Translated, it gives CASSDRPRTEAFF.

The DNA for the CDR3 is TGTGCCAGCAGCGTAGTCCCCCTAGGCGAGCAGTACTTC. It yields the protein CASSVVPLGEQYF. V gene TRBV9 combines with J gene TRBJ2-7; D is unresolved. This CDR3 has 13 residues. V was clipped by 0 bases and J by 6 bases, with 10 bases between them. Looked up from germline, CDR1 is SGDLS and CDR2 is YYNGEE. Complete variable domain (other parts from reference TRBV9 and TRBJ2-7): DSGVTQTPKHLITATGQRVTLRCSPRSGDLSVYWYQQSLDQGLQFLIQYYNGEERAKGNILERFSAQQFPDLHSELNLSSLELGDSALYFCASSVVPLGEQYFGPGTRLTVT.

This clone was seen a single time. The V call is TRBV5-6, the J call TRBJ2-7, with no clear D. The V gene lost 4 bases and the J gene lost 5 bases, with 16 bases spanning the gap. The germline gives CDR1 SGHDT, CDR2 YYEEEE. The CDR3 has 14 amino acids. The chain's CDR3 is CASSQGRRGDEQYF. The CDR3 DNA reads TGTGCCAGCAGCCAAGGACGGCGTGGGGACGAGCAGTACTTC.

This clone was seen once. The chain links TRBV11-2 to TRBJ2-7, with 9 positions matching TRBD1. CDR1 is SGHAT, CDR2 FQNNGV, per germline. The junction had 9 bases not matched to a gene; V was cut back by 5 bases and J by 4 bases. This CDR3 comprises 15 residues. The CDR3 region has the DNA TGTGCCAGCAGCCTCGGGACAGGGAGGTTATACGAGCAGTACTTC. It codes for CASSLGTGRLYEQYF.

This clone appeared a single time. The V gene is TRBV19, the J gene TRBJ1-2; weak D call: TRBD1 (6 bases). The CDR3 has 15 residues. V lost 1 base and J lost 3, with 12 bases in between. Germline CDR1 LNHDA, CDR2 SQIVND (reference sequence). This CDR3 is CASSIGTGRDYGYTF. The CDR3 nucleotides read TGTGCCAGTAGTATAGGTACAGGGCGTGACTATGGCTACACCTTC.

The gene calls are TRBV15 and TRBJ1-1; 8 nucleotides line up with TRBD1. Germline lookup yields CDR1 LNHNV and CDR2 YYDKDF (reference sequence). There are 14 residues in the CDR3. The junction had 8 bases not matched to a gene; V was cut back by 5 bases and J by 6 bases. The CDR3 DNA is TGTGCCACCAGCCCGGACAGGGAGGTCGCTGAAGCTTTCTTT. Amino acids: CATSPDREVAEAFF.

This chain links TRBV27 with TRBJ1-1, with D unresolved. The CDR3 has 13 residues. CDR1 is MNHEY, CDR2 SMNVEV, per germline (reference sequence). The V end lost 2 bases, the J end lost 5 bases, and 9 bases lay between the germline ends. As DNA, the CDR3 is TGTGCCAGCAGTTTACTCCGAGGGACTGAAGCTTTCTTT. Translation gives CASSLLRGTEAFF.

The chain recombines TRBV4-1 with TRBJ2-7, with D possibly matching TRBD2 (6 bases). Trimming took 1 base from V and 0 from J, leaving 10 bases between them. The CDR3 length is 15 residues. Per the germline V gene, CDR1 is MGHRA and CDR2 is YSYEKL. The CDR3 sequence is CASSQGLESSYEQYF. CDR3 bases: TGCGCCAGCAGCCAAGGACTAGAGAGCTCCTACGAGCAGTACTTC.

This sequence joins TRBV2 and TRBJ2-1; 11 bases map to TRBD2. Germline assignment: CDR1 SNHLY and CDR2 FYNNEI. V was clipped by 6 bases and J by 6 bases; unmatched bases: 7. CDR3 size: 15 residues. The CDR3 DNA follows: TGTGCCAGCAGCCCGACTAGCGGGAATAGCAATGAGCAGTTCTTC. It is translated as CASSPTSGNSNEQFF.

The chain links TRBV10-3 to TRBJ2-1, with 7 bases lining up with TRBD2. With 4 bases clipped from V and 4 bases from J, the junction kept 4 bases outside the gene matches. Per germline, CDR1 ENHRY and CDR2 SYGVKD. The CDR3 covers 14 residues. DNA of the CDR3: TGTGCCATCAGTGCTCTAGCGGAATACAATGAGCAGTTCTTC. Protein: CAISALAEYNEQFF.

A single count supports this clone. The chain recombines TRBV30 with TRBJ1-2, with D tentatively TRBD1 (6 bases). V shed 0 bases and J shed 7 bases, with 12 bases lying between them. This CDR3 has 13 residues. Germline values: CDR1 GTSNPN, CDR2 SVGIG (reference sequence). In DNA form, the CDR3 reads TGTGCCTGGAGTGTAGGGCAGGGGTCTGGCTACACCTTC. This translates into CAWSVGQGSGYTF. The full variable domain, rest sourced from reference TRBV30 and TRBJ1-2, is SQTIHQWPATLVQPVGSPLSLECTVEGTSNPNLYWYRQAAGRGLQLLFYSVGIGQISSEVPQNLSASRPQDRQFILSSKKLLLSDSGFYLCAWSVGQGSGYTFGSGTRLTVV.